A selection of T cell receptor beta chains follows, all from one sample in a study of blood T cell repertoires in COVID-19. Using immunoSEQ multiplex PCR, the repertoire was profiled, and TCRdb retains in-frame clones only, with some absent. The sample includes around 100,000 clones, 87% of them seen just once. The source material was peripheral blood. These receptors all stem from a human donor in a cohort sampled during active COVID-19. CDR3s include the opening cysteine and the closing phenylalanine or tryptophan. A D gene is named only where the DNA matches it firmly. Clone size is stated in some rows and not others, as once, few, many or a class when expanded.

d_call: .
j_call: TRBJ1-4
v_call: TRBV18
clone_size: .
cdr3_nt: TGTGCCAGCTCACGGGAGGTTGGAGAAAAACTGTTTTTT
cdr3_aa: CASSREVGEKLFF

d_call: TRBD1
j_call: TRBJ1-1
v_call: TRBV9
clone_size: .
cdr3_nt: TGTGCCAGCAGCGTAGGACAGGGGGCGGGCAGGGCTGAAGCTTTCTTT
cdr3_aa: CASSVGQGAGRAEAFF

d_call: .
j_call: TRBJ1-1
v_call: TRBV7-9
clone_size: .
cdr3_nt: TGTGCCAGCAGCCTCGCGCAGCGCAACACTGAAGCTTTCTTT
cdr3_aa: CASSLAQRNTEAFF

d_call: TRBD2
j_call: TRBJ2-1
v_call: TRBV7-2
clone_size: .
cdr3_nt: TGTGCCAGCAGCTTACTATTAGCGGGAGGGCGGGGGATTAATGAGCAGTTCTTC
cdr3_aa: CASSLLLAGGRGINEQFF

d_call: .
j_call: TRBJ2-1
v_call: TRBV4-1
clone_size: .
cdr3_nt: TGCGCCAGCAGCCAAGTCCAGAACGCCTACAATGAGCAGTTCTTC
cdr3_aa: CASSQVQNAYNEQFF

d_call: TRBD2
j_call: TRBJ2-7
v_call: TRBV28
clone_size: .
cdr3_nt: TGTGCCAGCAGTTTCGGACTAGCGGGAGTTGGGACCTACGAGCAGTACTTC
cdr3_aa: CASSFGLAGVGTYEQYF

d_call: TRBD2
j_call: TRBJ2-1
v_call: TRBV28
clone_size: .
cdr3_nt: TGTGCCAGCACCCCGGGCCAGCGGGGAACCTACAATGAGCAGTTCTTC
cdr3_aa: CASTPGQRGTYNEQFF

d_call: .
j_call: TRBJ2-1
v_call: TRBV3-1/TRBV3-2
clone_size: .
cdr3_nt: TGTGCCAGCAGCCCCCTAACTAGCAGCGATTACAATGAGCAGTTCTTC
cdr3_aa: CASSPLTSSDYNEQFF

d_call: .
j_call: TRBJ2-7
v_call: TRBV4-3
clone_size: .
cdr3_nt: TGCGCCAGCAGCAGGACAGCATACAGCTCCTACGAGCAGTACTTC
cdr3_aa: CASSRTAYSSYEQYF

d_call: TRBD2
j_call: TRBJ2-2
v_call: TRBV5-1
clone_size: few
cdr3_nt: TGCGCCAGCAGCTTTAAGCGGGAGGGCGCCGGGGAGCTGTTTTTT
cdr3_aa: CASSFKREGAGELFF

d_call: .
j_call: TRBJ2-5
v_call: TRBV3-1/TRBV3-2
clone_size: .
cdr3_nt: TGTGCCAGCAGCCAAGTTGGAGGGGTTGTGTCAGAGACCCAGTACTTC
cdr3_aa: CASSQVGGVVSETQYF

d_call: TRBD1
j_call: TRBJ1-1
v_call: TRBV13
clone_size: .
cdr3_nt: TGTGCCAGCAGCTCGGGACAGGGGGTTGGGAACACTGAAGCTTTCTTT
cdr3_aa: CASSSGQGVGNTEAFF

d_call: TRBD2
j_call: TRBJ2-5
v_call: TRBV6-6
clone_size: .
cdr3_nt: TGTGCCAGCAGCCGACTAGCATGGCAGACCCAGTACTTC
cdr3_aa: CASSRLAWQTQYF

d_call: TRBD1
j_call: TRBJ2-6
v_call: TRBV27
clone_size: once
cdr3_nt: TGTGCCAGCAGTTCAGGGGGTACTGGGGCCAACGTCCTGACTTTC
cdr3_aa: CASSSGGTGANVLTF

d_call: TRBD2
j_call: TRBJ2-1
v_call: TRBV6-5
clone_size: .
cdr3_nt: TGTGCCAGCAGGTCGACTAGCGGAAATTACAATGAGCAGTTCTTC
cdr3_aa: CASRSTSGNYNEQFF

d_call: TRBD1
j_call: TRBJ2-7
v_call: TRBV7-8
clone_size: .
cdr3_nt: TGTGCCAGCAGCTTCCGGGACAGGGGTGAGGAGCAGTACTTC
cdr3_aa: CASSFRDRGEEQYF

d_call: TRBD2
j_call: TRBJ2-2
v_call: TRBV5-1
clone_size: .
cdr3_nt: TGCGCCAGCATGTTGACTAGCGGCACCGGGGAGCTGTTTTTT
cdr3_aa: CASMLTSGTGELFF

d_call: .
j_call: TRBJ1-3
v_call: TRBV7-2
clone_size: .
cdr3_nt: TGTGCCAGCAGCTTAGTGGGGGCAGGGAACTCTGGAAACACCATATATTTT
cdr3_aa: CASSLVGAGNSGNTIYF

d_call: .
j_call: TRBJ1-2
v_call: TRBV4-2
clone_size: .
cdr3_nt: TGTGCCAGCAGCCAAAGCAAAACAGAAAATATCTATGGCTACACCTTC
cdr3_aa: CASSQSKTENIYGYTF

d_call: TRBD2
j_call: TRBJ2-5
v_call: TRBV5-4
clone_size: .
cdr3_nt: TGTGCCAGCAGCTTGGGGCGGTCTAGCGGGAGCGAAGAGACCCAGTACTTC
cdr3_aa: CASSLGRSSGSEETQYF

d_call: TRBD2
j_call: TRBJ2-1
v_call: TRBV15
clone_size: .
cdr3_nt: TGTGCCACCAGCAGCTCTAGCGGGAGGGCCCATGAGCAGTTCTTC
cdr3_aa: CATSSSSGRAHEQFF

d_call: TRBD2
j_call: TRBJ2-3
v_call: TRBV9
clone_size: .
cdr3_nt: TGTGCCAGCAGCGGGGACTACCAGTTTAATACGCAGTATTTT
cdr3_aa: CASSGDYQFNTQYF

d_call: .
j_call: TRBJ2-2
v_call: TRBV7-6
clone_size: .
cdr3_nt: TGTGCCAGCAGCTCTGGGACTCCTCCAACTGTAAACACCGGGGAGCTGTTTTTT
cdr3_aa: CASSSGTPPTVNTGELFF

d_call: .
j_call: TRBJ1-5
v_call: TRBV7-9
clone_size: once
cdr3_nt: TGTGCCAGCAGCCTGTCGGGAGGGGAACATCAGCCCCAGCATTTT
cdr3_aa: CASSLSGGEHQPQHF

d_call: TRBD1
j_call: TRBJ1-1
v_call: TRBV4-2
clone_size: .
cdr3_nt: TGTGCCAGCAGCCAAGCGGACAGGCGCAACACTGAAGCTTTCTTT
cdr3_aa: CASSQADRRNTEAFF

d_call: .
j_call: TRBJ2-3
v_call: TRBV7-9
clone_size: .
cdr3_nt: TGTGCCAGCAGCCCTTTGGGGACTAGCACAGATACGCAGTATTTT
cdr3_aa: CASSPLGTSTDTQYF

d_call: .
j_call: TRBJ2-1
v_call: TRBV7-6
clone_size: .
cdr3_nt: TGTGCCAGCAGCGATTCGGCGTACGGGACACACAATGAGCAGTTCTTC
cdr3_aa: CASSDSAYGTHNEQFF

d_call: .
j_call: TRBJ2-2
v_call: TRBV27
clone_size: .
cdr3_nt: TGTGCCAGCAGTCATCCAACAGGGTCTACCGGGGAGCTGTTTTTT
cdr3_aa: CASSHPTGSTGELFF

d_call: TRBD1
j_call: TRBJ1-1
v_call: TRBV9
clone_size: once
cdr3_nt: TGTGCCAGCAGCCCAGGACAGGGGTTGGTGAACACTGAAGCTTTCTTT
cdr3_aa: CASSPGQGLVNTEAFF

d_call: TRBD1
j_call: TRBJ2-3
v_call: TRBV5-8
clone_size: few
cdr3_nt: TGTGCCAGCAGCCCCCCGGGACAGCTAACCGATACGCAGTATTTT
cdr3_aa: CASSPPGQLTDTQYF

d_call: .
j_call: TRBJ2-2
v_call: TRBV19
clone_size: .
cdr3_nt: TGTGCCAGTAGTATTTGGCGGGTTAGGGAGCTGTTTTTT
cdr3_aa: CASSIWRVRELFF

d_call: .
j_call: TRBJ1-2
v_call: TRBV2
clone_size: .
cdr3_nt: TGTGCCAGCAGTCCTAATTTTGACTATGGCTACACCTTC
cdr3_aa: CASSPNFDYGYTF